Listed below are T cell receptor beta chains from one sample, sequenced in a study of a mutant IDH1 vaccine in newly diagnosed glioma. The assay was immunoSEQ multiplex PCR, and TCRdb's table has in-frame clones only and misses some. The sample consists of about 94,000 clones, around nine tenths of them appearing once. The antigens for these receptors are not known. Sequences were derived from PBMCs, sampled from a glioma patient whose treatment included an IDH1 peptide vaccine. The receptors stem from a woman aged 45-65 years with glioma. The CDR3 runs from the conserved cysteine through the conserved F or W. Fields, in order: D gene, clone size, J gene, V gene, CDR3 protein, CDR3 DNA. The D gene is left open where the match is weak. Rows give clone size only sometimes, using once, few, many, or a class for an expanded clone.

TRBD1,.,TRBJ1-2,TRBV6-6,CASSYGQGDRYGYTF,TGTGCCAGCAGTTACGGGCAGGGGGACCGCTATGGCTACACCTTC
.,.,TRBJ2-3,TRBV7-3,CASSLSDNPYRTDTQYF,TGTGCCAGCAGCTTATCCGACAACCCATATCGCACAGATACGCAGTATTTT
.,.,TRBJ1-2,TRBV6-5,CASREANYGYTF,TGTGCCAGCCGGGAGGCTAACTATGGCTACACCTTC
TRBD2,.,TRBJ2-1,TRBV28,CASRGLAVYNEQFF,TGTGCCAGCAGGGGTCTAGCGGTCTACAATGAGCAGTTCTTC
.,.,TRBJ1-2,TRBV6-1,CASSEETDYYGYTF,TGTGCCAGCAGTGAAGAGACAGATTACTATGGCTACACCTTC
.,.,TRBJ1-2,TRBV4-1,CASSQTGEGAYYGYTF,TGCGCCAGCAGCCAAACTGGGGAGGGAGCCTATTATGGCTACACCTTC
.,once,TRBJ2-6,TRBV27,CASSLKAGRFTGANVLTF,TGTGCCAGCAGTTTAAAGGCGGGACGGTTCACTGGGGCCAACGTCCTGACTTTC
TRBD1,.,TRBJ1-1,TRBV28,CASSPGQETEAFF,TGTGCCAGCAGCCCCGGACAGGAAACTGAAGCTTTCTTT
.,few,TRBJ1-1,TRBV20-1,CRGRNTEAFF,TGCAGGGGGAGGAACACTGAAGCTTTCTTT
.,.,TRBJ2-1,TRBV27,CASSHDSYNEQFF,TGTGCCAGCAGCCATGACTCATACAATGAGCAGTTCTTC
TRBD1,.,TRBJ1-6,TRBV6-1,CASSVGQGRNSPLHF,TGTGCCAGCAGTGTTGGACAGGGGCGTAATTCACCCCTCCACTTT
.,.,TRBJ2-1,TRBV11-3,CASSLRGNYNEQFF,TGTGCCAGCAGCTTAAGAGGAAATTACAATGAGCAGTTCTTC